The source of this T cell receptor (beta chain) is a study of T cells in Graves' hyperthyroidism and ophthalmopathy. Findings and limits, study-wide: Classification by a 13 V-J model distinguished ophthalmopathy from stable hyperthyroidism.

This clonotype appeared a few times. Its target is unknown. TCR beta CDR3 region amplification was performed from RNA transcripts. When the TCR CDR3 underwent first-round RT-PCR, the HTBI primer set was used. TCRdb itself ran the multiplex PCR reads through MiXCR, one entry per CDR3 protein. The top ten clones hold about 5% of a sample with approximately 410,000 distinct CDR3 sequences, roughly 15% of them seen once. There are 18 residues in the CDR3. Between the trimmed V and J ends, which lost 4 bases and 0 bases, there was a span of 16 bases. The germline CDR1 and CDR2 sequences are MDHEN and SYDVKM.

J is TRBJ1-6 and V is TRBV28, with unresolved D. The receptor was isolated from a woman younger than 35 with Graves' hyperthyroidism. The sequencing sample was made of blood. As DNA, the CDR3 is TGTGCCAGCAGTTCCCTCTCGGCAGGTAGCTCCTATAATTCACCCCTCCACTTT. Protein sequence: CASSSLSAGSSYNSPLHF.